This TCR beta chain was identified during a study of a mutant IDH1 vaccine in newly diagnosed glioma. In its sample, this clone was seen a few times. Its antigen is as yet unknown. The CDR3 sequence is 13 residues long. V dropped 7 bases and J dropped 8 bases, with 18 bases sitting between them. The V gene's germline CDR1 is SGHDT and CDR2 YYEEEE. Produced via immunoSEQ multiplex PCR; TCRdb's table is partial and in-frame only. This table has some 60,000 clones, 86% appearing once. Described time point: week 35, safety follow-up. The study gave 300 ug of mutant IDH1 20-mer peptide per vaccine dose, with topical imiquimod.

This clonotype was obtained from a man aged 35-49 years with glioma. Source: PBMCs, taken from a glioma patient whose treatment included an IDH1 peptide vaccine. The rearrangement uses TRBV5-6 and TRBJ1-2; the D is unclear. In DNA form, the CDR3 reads TGTGCCAGCCGAAGACCCCCCGCGTCCGGCTACACCTTC. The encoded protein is CASRRPPASGYTF.